This T cell receptor (beta chain) was obtained from a study of naive and memory T cell subsets. Specified treatment: skin biopsy from PPD injection site in Mantoux-positive individual. TCR cDNA received a 3' ligated oligonucleotide that carried a UMI. The CDR3 is 14 amino acids. From germline, CDR1 is SGHNT and CDR2 YYREEE (reference sequence). V lost 4 bases and J 3 bases, leaving 11 bases between the germline ends. Ligated cDNA underwent four rounds of PCR with nested alpha and beta constant region primers and SP2. MiXCR was run by TCRdb on the UMI-ligation and nested PCR reads, yielding one entry per CDR3 protein. The sample contains some 21,000 distinct CDR3 sequences, about 6% of which appear only once. This clonotype was seen ten or more times.

The sequencing here drew on skin, taken from a tuberculin skin test site. The sequence was collected from an adult in good health. The gene calls are TRBV5-4 and TRBJ2-1, with TRBD1 as a possible D gene (6 bases). This CDR3 is CASSTGTGYNEQFF. Here the CDR3 DNA reads TGTGCCAGCAGCACAGGGACGGGCTACAATGAGCAGTTCTTC. The whole variable domain, filled in from reference TRBV5-4 and TRBJ2-1, reads ETGVTQSPTHLIKTRGQQVTLRCSSQSGHNTVSWYQQALGQGPQFIFQYYREEENGRGNFPPRFSGLQFPNYSSELNVNALELDDSALYLCASSTGTGYNEQFFGPGTRLTVL.